The clone carrying this T cell receptor beta chain has at least ten counts. What was amplified from RNA transcripts were TCR beta CDR3 regions. In the first-round RT-PCR of the TCR CDR3, the HTBI primer set was used. One entry per CDR3 protein results from TCRdb running MiXCR on the multiplex PCR reads. Altogether some 350,000 distinct CDR3 sequences are present, about a fifth being singletons, with the ten largest covering about 4%. CDR1 MNHNS and CDR2 SASEGT come from the germline V gene. The CDR3 covers 14 residues. V lost 6 bases and J lost 3, with 14 bases in between. This sample was included in a study of T cells in Graves' hyperthyroidism and ophthalmopathy.

The sequencing sample was made of blood. This receptor was taken from a woman between 18 and 29 years old with Graves' hyperthyroidism. This rearrangement joins TRBV6-1 to TRBJ1-2; D remains unclear. CDR3 coding DNA: TGTGCCAGCAGCGAACTAATGGGCCACTATGGCTACACCTTC. This gives the protein CASSELMGHYGYTF.